The 32 T cell receptor beta chains listed next were all sequenced from one sample in a study of molecular identifiers for immune sequencing clone quantification. MiXCR, run by TCRdb on the PCR reads, gives a single entry per CDR3 protein. The sample yields over 600,000 distinct CDR3 sequences, just under 20% seen once. Material: naive CD8+ T cells from blood, with Jurkat cell RNA spiked in. As for subset: FACS-sorted CD8+CD4-CCR7+CD45RA+ naive T cells. Receptor source: a human donor in good health. Some libraries in this study had Jurkat cell RNA spiked in.

This clonotype was recorded at least ten times. The J gene is TRBJ1-6, the V gene TRBV28, with a tentative D call TRBD1 (6 bases). With 3 bases removed from V and 9 bases from J, the gap between germline ends came to 15 bases. This CDR3 comprises 15 residues. CDR1 is MDHEN, CDR2 SYDVKM, per germline. The DNA for the CDR3 is TGTGCCAGCAGTTTTCGGGGGGCGCAGGGTTCACCCCTCCACTTT. Amino acids: CASSFRGAQGSPLHF.

The table lists this clonotype with a few counts. This sequence joins TRBV11-2 and TRBJ2-3, with TRBD2 matching over 9 bases. From germline, CDR1 is SGHAT and CDR2 FQNNGV. CDR3 length: 13 amino acids. J was trimmed by 6 bases and V by 4 bases; bases with no gene match: 2. CDR3 region: CASSSAGGDTQYF. The CDR3 DNA sequence: TGTGCCAGCAGCTCGGCGGGGGGGGATACGCAGTATTTT.

The rearrangement uses TRBV7-6 and TRBJ2-3; D is unclear. Germline V gene lookup returns CDR1 SGHVS and CDR2 FNYEAQ. V gave up 3 bases and J gave up 4 bases, with 14 bases separating them. The length of the CDR3 is 15 residues. The CDR3: CASSFGGLMPDTQYF. DNA of the CDR3: TGTGCCAGCAGCTTTGGTGGCTTAATGCCAGATACGCAGTATTTT.

Points on this clonotype: One base away lies a much larger clone, so this may be a sequencing read error. The genes are TRBV4-3 and TRBJ2-7; possibly TRBD1 or TRBD2 for D (6 bases each). Germline V lookup: CDR1 LGHNA, CDR2 YSLEER. This CDR3 contains 16 residues. The CDR3 DNA follows: TGCGCCGGCAGCCAAGAAGTGAGACAGAGGGGGGACGAGCAGTACTTC. Amino acid sequence: CAGSQEVRQRGDEQYF.

For this clonotype: The junction and the germline gene differ at one end; a read error may be behind it. The rearrangement links TRBV19 to TRBJ1-2; D remains ambiguous. The CDR3 totals 13 residues. The germline V gene encodes CDR1 LNHDA and CDR2 SQIVND (reference sequence). The CDR3 region has the DNA TGTGCCAGTAGTATCGCCGTTGACTATGGCCACACCTTC. Its translation: CASSIAVDYGHTF. Variable domain in full (rest from reference TRBV19 and TRBJ1-2): DGGITQSPKYLFRKEGQNVTLSCEQNLNHDAMYWYRQDPGQGLRLIYYSQIVNDFQKGDIAEGYSVSREKKESFPLTVTSAQKNPTAFYLCASSIAVDYGHTFGSGTRLTVV.

The V call is TRBV21-1, the J call TRBJ1-1; the D call of TRBD1 is as the table states it, not checked on the DNA. TRBV21-1 is labeled a pseudogene. CDR3 length equals 16 residues. CDR3: CASSTQQGFMNTEAFF. The DNA for the CDR3 is TGTGCCAGCAGCACCCAACAGGGGTTCATGAACACTGAAGCTTTCTTT.

The rearrangement links TRBV9 to TRBJ2-7, with 8 bases fitting TRBD2. The V gene end was trimmed by 0 bases and the J gene end by 0 bases; junction bases not matched to a gene: 2. This CDR3 has 15 amino acids. The germline V gene has CDR1 SGDLS and CDR2 YYNGEE. CDR3 protein: CASSVAGGTSYEQYF. For the CDR3, the DNA is TGTGCCAGCAGCGTAGCGGGGGGGACCTCCTACGAGCAGTACTTC.

This clonotype was counted only a few times. The chain couples TRBV27 to TRBJ1-2; D remains ambiguous. V gave up 4 bases and J gave up 5 bases, with 11 bases separating them. This CDR3 spans 13 amino acids. Germline lookup yields CDR1 MNHEY and CDR2 SMNVEV (reference sequence). The chain's CDR3 is CASSSYPRYGYTF. The CDR3 DNA reads as TGTGCCAGCAGTTCTTATCCCCGTTATGGCTACACCTTC.

This clonotype turned up a few times. The CDR3 region has the DNA TGCGCCAGCAGCCAGACCCCCTCCTACAATGAGCAGTTCTTC. Its protein is CASSQTPSYNEQFF. The rearrangement links TRBV4-1 to TRBJ2-1; unclear D gene. Germline V CDR1 and CDR2: MGHRA, YSYEKL. V was clipped by 3 bases and J by 0 bases, with 6 bases between them. CDR3 length: 14 amino acids.

This clonotype was detected only a few times. The V gene is TRBV6-2 or TRBV6-3, the J gene TRBJ1-2, with 7 bases aligning to TRBD1. The CDR3 is 15 amino acids. V trimming: 7 bases; J trimming: 4 bases; junction bases outside the gene matches: 12. Per germline, CDR1 MNHEY and CDR2 SVGEGT. CDR3 DNA sequence: TGTGCCAGCAACTCGGATCCTGGGACAGCCTATGGCTACACCTTC. Translating it yields CASNSDPGTAYGYTF.

On this clonotype: One base away lies a much larger clone, so this may be a sequencing read error. The genes are TRBV5-5 and TRBJ2-7; the match to TRBD1 covers 9 bases. This CDR3 is 13 amino acids long. CDR1 and CDR2 from the germline V gene are SGHKS and YYEKEE (reference sequence). Trimming at V came to 4 bases and at J to 8 bases, leaving 7 bases not matched to a gene. Written as DNA, the CDR3 is TGTGCCAGCAGCGTGAGGACAGGGGCCAAGCAGTACTTC. Translation: CASSVRTGAKQYF.

This clonotype was seen a few times. The chain has TRBV2 and TRBJ1-1, with 7 bases identical to TRBD1. This CDR3 has 14 residues. CDR1 and CDR2 (germline): SNHLY, FYNNEI. V lost 1 base to trimming and J lost 7 bases; unmatched junction nucleotides: 6. This CDR3 is CASSEVGQVIEAFF. In DNA form, the CDR3 reads TGTGCCAGCAGTGAAGTTGGACAGGTCATTGAAGCTTTCTTT.

This clonotype was seen repeatedly, ten times or more. This sequence joins TRBV5-1 and TRBJ2-7; D possibly corresponds to TRBD2 (6 bases). The germline CDR1 and CDR2 sequences are SGHRS and YFSETQ. The CDR3 has 13 residues. V lost 6 bases and J lost 13, with 23 bases in between. The CDR3 DNA reads TGCGCCAGCACGGAAACGGGACCGGGACTCGAATACTTC. Translation gives CASTETGPGLEYF.

This clonotype was counted ten times or more. The chain carries TRBV27 and TRBJ2-7; D tentatively fits TRBD1 or TRBD2 (5 bases each). Trimming took 4 bases from V and 3 from J, leaving 13 bases between them. The CDR3 is 14 amino acids. Germline V gene data show CDR1 as MNHEY and CDR2 as SMNVEV (reference sequence). CDR3 DNA: TGTGCCAGCAGTTCTTACGGGGCCGACTACGAGCAGTACTTC. This translates into CASSSYGADYEQYF.

This clonotype showed up many times. Sequence at one end of the junction differs from germline and may be a read error. The chain recombines TRBV27 with TRBJ1-5; 10 positions agree with TRBD1. CDR3 size: 14 residues. Germline V gene data show CDR1 as MNHEY and CDR2 as SMNVEV (reference sequence). CDR3 in DNA: TGTGCCAGCAGGGTGACAGGGGGCAACCAGCCCCAGCATTTT. Amino acid sequence: CASRVTGGNQPQHF.

This clonotype was found a few times. This sequence joins TRBV25-1 and TRBJ1-3; D is uncertain. CDR1 is MGHDK, CDR2 SYGVNS, per germline. V gave up 4 bases and J gave up 7 bases, with 26 bases separating them. CDR3 size: 18 residues. CDR3 nucleotides: TGTGCCAGCAGTGGATACGATTCAGGATATTGGACCCGTAACACCATATATTTT. As protein: CASSGYDSGYWTRNTIYF.

This clonotype was counted ten times or more. V and J are TRBV9 and TRBJ2-5, with 8 positions matching TRBD2. CDR3 length: 15 amino acids. Trimming at V came to 0 bases and at J to 2 bases, leaving 3 bases not matched to a gene. Germline V CDR1 and CDR2: SGDLS, YYNGEE. CDR3 sequence reads: CASSVEAGVQETQYF. The DNA of the CDR3 is TGTGCCAGCAGCGTAGAAGCGGGGGTTCAAGAGACCCAGTACTTC.

For this clonotype: This could be a read error, since a much larger clone is one nucleotide away. The chain links TRBV20-1 to TRBJ1-2, with 7 bases aligning to TRBD1. The CDR3 is 15 residues long. V was clipped by 5 bases and J by 3 bases; unmatched bases: 12. The V gene's germline CDR1 is DFQATT and CDR2 SNEGSKA (reference sequence). The CDR3 bases are TGCAGTGCTGGAGGACAGGCGGCACCTCACTATGGCTACACCTTC. Protein sequence: CSAGGQAAPHYGYTF.

This clonotype was counted ten times or more. This sequence joins TRBV4-1 and TRBJ2-1, with 7 positions matching TRBD1. The CDR3 length is 16 residues. Trimming at V came to 1 base and at J to 3 bases, leaving 6 bases not matched to a gene. The germline CDR1 and CDR2 sequences are MGHRA and YSYEKL. The CDR3 loop reads CASSQVLDRFYNEQFF. In DNA, the CDR3 is TGCGCCAGCAGCCAAGTATTGGACAGGTTCTACAATGAGCAGTTCTTC.

This clonotype was counted a few times. V gene TRBV5-6 combines with J gene TRBJ2-1, with 12 bases that match TRBD2. The CDR3 runs 16 residues. The V gene's germline CDR1 is SGHDT and CDR2 YYEEEE. V shed 4 bases and J 1 base; nucleotides not matched to a gene: 3. CDR3 coding DNA: TGTGCCAGCAGCCCAGGACTAGCGGGATCCTACAATGAGCAGTTCTTC. Translating gives CASSPGLAGSYNEQFF. Full variable domain (outside the CDR3, taken from reference TRBV5-6 and TRBJ2-1): DAGVTQSPTHLIKTRGQQVTLRCSPKSGHDTVSWYQQALGQGPQFIFQYYEEEERQRGNFPDRFSGHQFPNYSSELNVNALLLGDSALYLCASSPGLAGSYNEQFFGPGTRLTVL.

This clonotype was seen at least ten times. The chain is built from TRBV4-3 and TRBJ1-1, with D possibly being TRBD1 (6 bases). There are 16 residues in the CDR3. CDR1 and CDR2 from the germline V gene are LGHNA and YSLEER. Trimming took 3 bases from V and 7 from J, leaving 21 bases between them. CDR3 amino acids: CASSHFRGDRIFEAFF. DNA of the CDR3: TGCGCCAGCAGCCACTTTCGAGGTGACAGGATCTTTGAAGCTTTCTTT.

This clonotype was observed many times. This rearrangement joins TRBV20-1 to TRBJ1-5, with D tentatively TRBD1 (5 bases). This CDR3 region has 14 residues. The V end lost 5 bases, the J end lost 5 bases, and 16 bases lay between the germline ends. Germline values: CDR1 DFQATT, CDR2 SNEGSKA (reference sequence). The CDR3 spells CSAPTQGRYQPQHF. In DNA form, the CDR3 reads TGCAGTGCTCCGACCCAGGGAAGGTATCAGCCCCAGCATTTT.

This clonotype was seen a few times. As DNA, the CDR3 is TGCGCCAGCAGCCAAGAAGCCCCGACAGGGTATAACACTGAAGCTTTCTTT. This codes for CASSQEAPTGYNTEAFF. The chain joins TRBV4-1 to TRBJ1-1; 7 bases fit TRBD1. Unmatched junction bases numbered 9, after V lost 0 bases and J lost 2 bases. Germline loops: CDR1 MGHRA, CDR2 YSYEKL. This CDR3 has 17 residues.

This clonotype was counted many times. This rearrangement joins TRBV6-2 or TRBV6-3 to TRBJ2-7, with D perhaps matching TRBD1 or TRBD2 (6 bases each). Germline V gene sequence: CDR1 MNHEY, CDR2 SVGEGT. V was trimmed by 4 bases and J by 3 bases, leaving 10 bases between them. This CDR3 has 13 amino acids. The CDR3 nucleotides read TGTGCCAGCAGTTCGGGGGCTATCTACGAGCAGTACTTC. It codes for CASSSGAIYEQYF.

As for this clonotype: This may be a read error: a much more frequent sequence differs by one nucleotide. The rearrangement uses TRBV13 and TRBJ2-7; TRBD2 matches at 10 bases. Germline trimming cut 5 bases from V and 5 bases from J; bases unmatched to any gene: 6. The germline gives CDR1 PRHDT, CDR2 FYEKMQ (reference sequence). CDR3 length: 14 amino acids. The CDR3 DNA is TGTGCCAGCAGCCCTTGGACTAGCGGTAACGAGCAGTACTTC. This gives the protein CASSPWTSGNEQYF.

Details on this clonotype: A much bigger clone sits one base away, suggesting this may be a read error. The chain recombines TRBV28 with TRBJ2-1; possibly TRBD1 or TRBD2 for D (5 bases each). The germline V gene has CDR1 MDHEN and CDR2 SYDVKM. CDR3 length: 17 residues. Here the CDR3 DNA reads TGTGCCTGCAGTCCCTGGGACGGGCGCCACTCCTACAATGAGCAGTTCTTC. Translation gives CACSPWDGRHSYNEQFF.

This clonotype was counted many times. The chain couples TRBV29-1 to TRBJ2-7; D is uncertain. Trimming shortened V by 5 bases and J by 3 bases, and 5 bases separated the two germline ends. This CDR3 region has 10 residues. CDR1 and CDR2 (germline): SQVTM, ANQGSEA. The DNA for the CDR3 is TGCAGCGTTACCGACTACGAGCAGTACTTC. This gives the protein CSVTDYEQYF.

This clonotype was observed at least ten times. The chain has TRBV29-1 and TRBJ2-3; TRBD2 aligns across 14 bases. Looked up from germline, CDR1 is SQVTM and CDR2 is ANQGSEA. The V gene end was trimmed by 3 bases and the J gene end by 4 bases; junction bases not matched to a gene: 12. This CDR3 is built from 18 residues. In nucleotides, the CDR3 is TGCAGCGTTGAGGGACTAGCGGGAGTTGTTAGTAACCCAGATACGCAGTATTTT. This sequence encodes CSVEGLAGVVSNPDTQYF.

This clonotype was found many times. V gene TRBV7-6 combines with J gene TRBJ2-3, with unresolved D. Germline V CDR1 and CDR2: SGHVS, FNYEAQ. Between the trimmed V and J ends, which lost 5 bases and 0 bases, there was a span of 9 bases. This CDR3 has 14 residues. The DNA for the CDR3 is TGTGCCAGCAGCGGGGTGGATAGCACAGATACGCAGTATTTT. Translation gives CASSGVDSTDTQYF. The full variable domain, in which reference TRBV7-6 and TRBJ2-3 provide the parts outside the CDR3, is GAGVSQSPRYKVTKRGQDVALRCDPISGHVSLYWYRQALGQGPEFLTYFNYEAQQDKSGLPNDRFSAERPEGSISTLTIQRTEQRDSAMYRCASSGVDSTDTQYFGPGTRLTVL.

On this clonotype itself: A read error may explain this, as a much larger clone is one base away. The rearrangement links TRBV27 to TRBJ1-5; D uncertain. CDR3 size: 15 residues. The V gene's germline CDR1 is MNHEY and CDR2 SMNVEV (reference sequence). The chain's CDR3 is CASSLASHSNQSQHF. The CDR3 region has the DNA TGTGCCAGCAGTTTGGCCAGTCATAGCAATCAGTCCCAGCATTTT.

This sequence joins TRBV6-2 or TRBV6-3 and TRBJ2-7; D unresolved. The CDR3 length is 14 residues. V gave up 2 bases and J gave up 2 bases, with 10 bases separating them. Germline lookup yields CDR1 MNHEY and CDR2 SVGEGT. The CDR3 spells CASSYHPVAYEQYF. As DNA, the CDR3 is TGTGCCAGCAGTTACCACCCGGTGGCCTACGAGCAGTACTTC.

This clonotype was found a few times. The V and J genes are TRBV12-3 or TRBV12-4 and TRBJ2-1, with 8 bases aligning to TRBD1. V dropped 5 bases and J dropped 0; count of bases not matched to a gene: 15. This CDR3 contains 19 residues. The CDR3 loop is CASSPRGRRDSYSYNEQFF. The CDR3 nucleotides read TGTGCCAGCAGTCCCAGGGGGCGAAGGGATAGTTACTCCTACAATGAGCAGTTCTTC.